This paragraph reports one TCR beta chain. What it recognizes is unknown. In the PCR, 60 Vbeta and 13 Jbeta primers were used. Authors' data handling: In a later analysis, of 80 million to 90 million unique beta chains, 9 million to 11 million appeared in at least two donors. Repertoires were generated with immunoSEQ multiplex PCR, while TCRdb's copy carries only in-frame clones and drops some. V and J calls and clone size come straight from that table; D and trimming were deduced from the DNA. The sample has around 150,000 clones; 60% to 70% are singletons. This sample is drawn from a study of cytomegalovirus exposure and HLA in healthy donors. Overall study findings and caveats: Association of 15,000 to 20,000 TCR beta sequences with HLA alleles was found at 0.05 false discovery rate in a later analysis.

The receptor was isolated from a woman aged 55-70 years in good health and CMV-seropositive. Sequencing input: PBMCs.

CDR3 DNA: TGTGCCAGCAGCCCTAATGGGCAGTTCACAGATACGCAGTATTTT. Encoded protein: CASSPNGQFTDTQYF. The genes are TRBV7-2 and TRBJ2-3; D remains unclear. Germline loops: CDR1 SGHTA, CDR2 FQGNSA. The CDR3 consists of 15 residues. V lost 5 bases and J lost 2, with 14 bases in between.